Listed below are T cell receptor beta chains from one sample, sequenced in a study of blood T cell repertoires in COVID-19. Clones were read by immunoSEQ multiplex PCR, and TCRdb kept only the in-frame ones, dropping some. This sample yields 300,000 or so clones, of which under 90% are seen a single time; 2.9% belongs to the top ten. The sample taken for sequencing was peripheral blood. The origin of the receptors is a woman aged 30 to 39 with COVID-19, enrolled during active disease. Both conserved end residues are part of each CDR3. The D gene is left open where the match is weak. Size is stated for part of the rows, as once, few or many counts, or as a class when the clone is expanded.

j_call,clone_size,v_call,d_call,cdr3_nt,cdr3_aa
TRBJ2-7,.,TRBV7-2,.,TGTGCCAGCAGCCAACGGACTGATGCTGGCTACGAGCAGTACTTC,CASSQRTDAGYEQYF
TRBJ2-3,.,TRBV6-2/TRBV6-3,TRBD2,TGTGCCAGCAGTTTTTGGCGGCGAGCGGGAGGAGGAGATACGCAGTATTTT,CASSFWRRAGGGDTQYF
TRBJ2-7,.,TRBV19,TRBD2,TGTGCCAGTAGTATAGGACTAGCGGACTCCTACGAGCAGTACTTC,CASSIGLADSYEQYF
TRBJ2-7,.,TRBV11-2,.,TGTGCCAGCAGCTCGCCGACAGGTTCCAACGAGCAGTACTTC,CASSSPTGSNEQYF
TRBJ1-1,.,TRBV29-1,TRBD1,TGCAGCGTGACCGGGACAGGGGACACTGAAGCTTTCTTT,CSVTGTGDTEAFF
TRBJ1-2,.,TRBV20-1,TRBD1,TGCAGTGCTAGTAAGCTCGGGACAGAAGTGGGCTATGGCTACACCTTC,CSASKLGTEVGYGYTF
TRBJ2-3,.,TRBV27,TRBD2,TGTGCCAGCAGTTTAGGTACTAGCGGGAGGGCCTTACGCACAGATACGCAGTATTTT,CASSLGTSGRALRTDTQYF
TRBJ2-7,.,TRBV7-9,.,TGTGCCAGCAGCTTAGACCGGGACTGGTCCTACGAGCAGTACTTC,CASSLDRDWSYEQYF
TRBJ1-1,.,TRBV7-2,TRBD1,TGTGCCAGCAGCTGGACAGGGTTTGAAGCTTTCTTT,CASSWTGFEAFF
TRBJ1-4,.,TRBV21-1,.,TGTGCCAGCAGGCTAAGGAGGGTTTGTGGAAAACTGTTTTTT,CASRLRRVCGKLFF
TRBJ2-2,once,TRBV10-1,TRBD2,TGCGCCAGCAGCCGGACTAGCGGAGTCGCGAACACCGGGGAGCTGTTTTTT,CASSRTSGVANTGELFF
TRBJ1-3,.,TRBV11-2,.,TGTGCCAGCAGCTTAGTCAGCGCCTCTGGAAACACCATATATTTT,CASSLVSASGNTIYF
TRBJ2-2,.,TRBV5-1,TRBD2,TGCGCCAGCAGCTTGGAAACTAGCGCGAACACCGGGGAGCTGTTTTTT,CASSLETSANTGELFF
TRBJ2-1,.,TRBV6-2/TRBV6-3,TRBD2,TGTGCCAGCAGTTTAGCGGGCAAGCAGTACAATGAGCAGTTCTTC,CASSLAGKQYNEQFF
TRBJ2-5,.,TRBV9,TRBD1,TGTGCCAGCAGCGGCGGGCAGGGGGCCGAAGAGACCCAGTACTTC,CASSGGQGAEETQYF
TRBJ2-2,.,TRBV24-1,TRBD1,TGTGCCACCAGTGACTCGGGACAGGCGAACACCGGGGAGCTGTTTTTT,CATSDSGQANTGELFF
TRBJ2-2,.,TRBV7-2,.,TGTGCCAGCAGCTTAGCGTTCGAGGCCGGGGAGCTGTTTTTT,CASSLAFEAGELFF
TRBJ2-1,.,TRBV11-2,.,TGTGCCAGCAGCTATCCGGGACTGGCCGACAATGAGCAGTTCTTC,CASSYPGLADNEQFF
TRBJ2-1,.,TRBV29-1,TRBD2,TGCAGCGTTGCGGGACTAGCAGTCAATGAGCAGTTCTTC,CSVAGLAVNEQFF
TRBJ1-6,.,TRBV5-1,TRBD1,TGCGCCAGCAGCGACGGACAGGGACCATCACCCCTCCACTTT,CASSDGQGPSPLHF
TRBJ1-2,once,TRBV5-1,TRBD1,TGCGCCAGCAGCCCTCCGGGACAGGCCCACCCGGGCTATGGCTACACCTTC,CASSPPGQAHPGYGYTF
TRBJ1-1,.,TRBV30,.,TGTGCCTGGAGTGTACATTCTTCTGAAGCTTTCTTT,CAWSVHSSEAFF
TRBJ2-3,.,TRBV6-5,TRBD2,TGTGCCAGCAGTCCGGGACTAGAGGGGACAGATACGCAGTATTTT,CASSPGLEGTDTQYF
TRBJ2-1,.,TRBV10-1,TRBD2,TGCGCCAGCAGTGAAGAACTAGCGGCTAACAATGAGCAGTTCTTC,CASSEELAANNEQFF
TRBJ2-2,.,TRBV27,.,TGTGCCAGCAGGGATAGCGGATTCACCGGGGAGCTGTTTTTT,CASRDSGFTGELFF
TRBJ2-2,.,TRBV5-1,TRBD2,TGCGCCAGCAGCTGGGGGACTAGCGGGTTAACCGGGGAGCTGTTTTTT,CASSWGTSGLTGELFF
TRBJ2-5,.,TRBV6-5,.,TGTGCCAGCAGTTACGAGGGTTCGGGAAGGGAGACCCAGTACTTC,CASSYEGSGRETQYF
TRBJ1-1,few,TRBV3-1/TRBV3-2,.,TGTGCCAGCAGCCAACTGGGTGCGGGGAACACTGAAGCTTTCTTT,CASSQLGAGNTEAFF
TRBJ2-6,once,TRBV30,.,TGTGCCTGGAGTGTAGGGGGTGCCGGGGCCAACGTCCTGACTTTC,CAWSVGGAGANVLTF
TRBJ2-5,.,TRBV6-5,.,TGTGCCAGCAGGCCTTCGAGGAGGCATGAGACCCAGTACTTC,CASRPSRRHETQYF
TRBJ1-1,.,TRBV14,TRBD1,TGTGCCAGCAGCTTACAAACAGGGGGCACTGAAGCTTTCTTT,CASSLQTGGTEAFF
TRBJ1-2,few,TRBV2,TRBD1,TGTGCCAGCAGCTCGGGACAGGGTAACAATGGCTACACCTTC,CASSSGQGNNGYTF
TRBJ2-5,.,TRBV25-1,.,TGTGCCAGCGGGAGACAGGATTCCCAAGAGACCCAGTACTTC,CASGRQDSQETQYF
TRBJ1-2,.,TRBV7-2,TRBD1,TGTGCCAGCAGCTTAGGGACAGGGTACGGCTACACCTTC,CASSLGTGYGYTF
TRBJ2-7,.,TRBV5-6,TRBD1,TGTGCCAGCAGCACGACAGGTACCGGGACAGATAGTTCCTACGAGCAGTACTTC,CASSTTGTGTDSSYEQYF
TRBJ2-4,.,TRBV5-8,.,TGTGCCAGCCAGGAAGCCAAAAACATTCAGTACTTC,CASQEAKNIQYF
TRBJ1-1,once,TRBV29-1,.,TGCAGCGTTGAAGATTCGAGGGTGAGGGACACTGAAGCTTTCTTT,CSVEDSRVRDTEAFF
TRBJ2-6,.,TRBV5-4,TRBD2,TGTGCCAGCAGCCCCCCTCCGGGAGGCTCTGGGGCCAACGTCCTGACTTTC,CASSPPPGGSGANVLTF
TRBJ2-3,.,TRBV15,.,TGTGCCACCAAACCGGGGTTAAGCACAGATACGCAGTATTTT,CATKPGLSTDTQYF
TRBJ2-1,.,TRBV29-1,.,TGCAGCGTGGGTAGAAGCGGAGACAATGAGCAGTTCTTC,CSVGRSGDNEQFF
TRBJ1-2,.,TRBV18,TRBD1,TGTGCCAGCTCGCCGGAGCAGGGGGATGGCTACACCTTC,CASSPEQGDGYTF
TRBJ2-1,.,TRBV3-1/TRBV3-2,TRBD2,TGTGCCAGCAGCCAGGCAACGGGACTAGCGGGAAATGAGCAGTTCTTC,CASSQATGLAGNEQFF
TRBJ1-5,.,TRBV18,.,TGTGCCAGCTCCCTGGGCGTTAGCAATCAGCCCCAGCATTTT,CASSLGVSNQPQHF
TRBJ1-1,.,TRBV4-1,.,TGCGCCAGCAGCCAAGACTTCTTTCCGAACACTGAAGCTTTCTTT,CASSQDFFPNTEAFF
TRBJ2-2,many,TRBV7-3,TRBD2,TGTGCCAGCAGCAAAGCGGGAGGGCCGAGCGGGGAGCTGTTTTTT,CASSKAGGPSGELFF
TRBJ2-1,.,TRBV14,TRBD2,TGTGCCAGCAGCCAAGATGTCGGGAGGGCCTTAAAACACAATGAGCAGTTCTTC,CASSQDVGRALKHNEQFF